Listed below are T cell receptor beta chains from one sample, sequenced in a study of beta chain features in type 1 diabetes. The data were produced by immunoSEQ multiplex PCR, yet TCRdb's version contains in-frame clones alone and is incomplete. The sample has 390,000 or so clones, approximately 15% seen once. Sequencing was carried out using naive CD4+ T cells from blood. These receptors came from a man under 40 in good health. CDR3s include the opening cysteine and the closing phenylalanine or tryptophan. The D gene is left open where the match is weak. Clone size, where shown, is once, few, many, or a class for clones that have expanded.

TRBV11-2	few	TRBJ2-3	NA	TGTGCCAGCAGCTTAAGCCCAGCGGGTCATACGCAGTATTTT	CASSLSPAGHTQYF
TRBV13	few	TRBJ2-5	NA	TGTGCCAGCAGCTTGGGGGGTCCAAAGACCCAGTACTTC	CASSLGGPKTQYF
TRBV7-9	NA	TRBJ2-6	NA	TGTGCCAGCAGCTTAGTTCCGTCTGGGGCCAACGTCCTGACTTTC	CASSLVPSGANVLTF
TRBV7-2	few	TRBJ2-3	TRBD2	TGTGCCAGCAGCTTTGGGACTAGGGGAGATACGCAGTATTTT	CASSFGTRGDTQYF
TRBV11-2	NA	TRBJ1-5	NA	TGTGCCAGCAGCTTAGATAAAGGGCAGCCCCAGCATTTT	CASSLDKGQPQHF
TRBV11-3	few	TRBJ2-1	NA	TGTGCCAGCAGCTTAGGGCCGGGCCCCGACAGCAATGAGCAGTTCTTC	CASSLGPGPDSNEQFF
TRBV6-1	NA	TRBJ1-5	NA	TGTGCCAGCAGTCCGGGACTTCGTGATCAGCCCCAGCATTTT	CASSPGLRDQPQHF
TRBV7-2	NA	TRBJ2-3	TRBD2	TGTGCCAGCAGCTTAGCGCCACTAGCGGGAAGCACAGATACGCAGTATTTT	CASSLAPLAGSTDTQYF
TRBV7-9	few	TRBJ2-3	NA	TGTGCCAGCAGCTTACTGGGCACAGATACGCAGTATTTT	CASSLLGTDTQYF
TRBV5-6	few	TRBJ2-5	NA	TGTGCCAGCAGCTTCGGGGAGACCCAGTACTTC	CASSFGETQYF
TRBV27	NA	TRBJ2-7	TRBD2	TGTGCCAGCAGCGTGTCTCTAGCGGGGAGTTCCTACGAGCAGTACTTC	CASSVSLAGSSYEQYF
TRBV21-1	few	TRBJ2-1	NA	TGTGCCAGCAGCACCGGGGACCGTCTACCAATGGCCAATGAGCAGTTCTTC	CASSTGDRLPMANEQFF
TRBV7-6	NA	TRBJ2-5	NA	TGTGCCAGCAGCTTTTCTCGGGAGACCCAGTACTTC	CASSFSRETQYF
TRBV23-1	NA	TRBJ1-2	NA	TGCGCCAGCAGTCGTTTGGCAGGAGCTAACTATGGCTACACCTTC	CASSRLAGANYGYTF
TRBV7-2	NA	TRBJ1-2	NA	TGTGCCAGCAGCTTTGGTGCCCTGGCTGGCTACACCTTC	CASSFGALAGYTF
TRBV7-2	NA	TRBJ1-2	NA	TGTGCCAGCAGCTACGGCGCCTTGCGGGGCTACACCTTC	CASSYGALRGYTF
TRBV4-3	NA	TRBJ1-4	TRBD1	TGCGCCAGCAGCCAAGAGAACAGGGGTAATGAAAAACTGTTTTTT	CASSQENRGNEKLFF
TRBV29-1	few	TRBJ2-7	TRBD1	TGCAGCGTTTCCAGGGGGCTAGGGGAGCAGTACTTC	CSVSRGLGEQYF
TRBV7-9	NA	TRBJ2-6	NA	TGTGCCAGCAGCCAGACCGGGGCCAACGTCCTGACTTTC	CASSQTGANVLTF
TRBV25-1	few	TRBJ1-4	TRBD1	TGTGCCAGCAGTGTGATAATAGCGGGACAGGGTGGAAAACTGTTTTTT	CASSVIIAGQGGKLFF
TRBV29-1	few	TRBJ1-2	NA	TGCAGCGTTGAAGAGACCAGGAGAACTAACTATGGCTACACCTTC	CSVEETRRTNYGYTF
TRBV2	NA	TRBJ2-3	TRBD1	TGTGCCAGCAGGGACAGGGGACCCCCAGATACGCAGTATTTT	CASRDRGPPDTQYF
TRBV21-1	NA	TRBJ2-7	NA	TGTGCCAGCACTCCGGGACAGGGATTCTACGAGCAGTACTTC	CASTPGQGFYEQYF
TRBV18	NA	TRBJ1-1	NA	TGTGCCAGCTCACTTGCCCCACTGAACGGATTGGGCACTGAAGCTTTCTTT	CASSLAPLNGLGTEAFF
TRBV30	NA	TRBJ2-3	NA	TGTGCCTGGAGCCCTAAGGCAGATACGCAGTATTTT	CAWSPKADTQYF
TRBV30	NA	TRBJ2-1	TRBD2	TGTGCCTGGAGTGGGTCTCGTCTAGCGGGAGGTAATGAGCAGTTCTTC	CAWSGSRLAGGNEQFF
TRBV11-2	NA	TRBJ2-1	NA	TGTGCCAGCAGCTTAGGTTCTGAGCAGTTCTTC	CASSLGSEQFF
TRBV4-2	few	TRBJ1-5	NA	TGTGCCAGCAGCCAAGTGGGCAGCAATCAGCCCCAGCATTTT	CASSQVGSNQPQHF
TRBV14	NA	TRBJ2-1	TRBD1	TGTGCCAGCAGCCAAGTAGTTGATGGGACAGGGTTCGATGAGCAGTTCTTC	CASSQVVDGTGFDEQFF
TRBV7-9	NA	TRBJ2-3	NA	TGTGCCAGCAGCTTAGAGCGGAGCTACACAGATACGCAGTATTTT	CASSLERSYTDTQYF
TRBV19	few	TRBJ1-2	NA	TGTGCCAGTAGTATCGGCCAGGCCCCCCGGGGCTACACCTTC	CASSIGQAPRGYTF
TRBV7-9	NA	TRBJ2-7	TRBD1	TGTGCCAGCAGCTCGACAGGGGGCTACGAGCAGTACTTC	CASSSTGGYEQYF
TRBV14	few	TRBJ2-6	NA	TGTGCCAGCACCTCCAATAGAGGTCGGGCCAACGTCCTGACTTTC	CASTSNRGRANVLTF
TRBV27	NA	TRBJ2-2	NA	TGTGCCAGCAGCCCACCCTGGGGGTTCCCTCACACCGGGGAGCTGTTTTTT	CASSPPWGFPHTGELFF
TRBV18	NA	TRBJ2-3	TRBD1	TGTGCCAGCTCACGTACAGGGGGCATGACAGATACGCAGTATTTT	CASSRTGGMTDTQYF
TRBV4-1	NA	TRBJ1-4	TRBD1	TGCGCCAGCAGCCCATCTGGTACAGGGGGGCGAGAAAAACTGTTTTTT	CASSPSGTGGREKLFF
TRBV6-5	NA	TRBJ1-3	NA	TGTGCCAGCAGTAGAACACGCTCTGGAAACACCATATATTTT	CASSRTRSGNTIYF
TRBV7-9	few	TRBJ2-7	TRBD1	TGTGCCAGCAGCTTCGGGGACAGTACCGAGCAGTACTTC	CASSFGDSTEQYF
TRBV2	few	TRBJ1-6	TRBD1	TGTGCCAGCAGACCCGGGACAGGGAGTTTATCCTATAATTCACCCCTCCACTTT	CASRPGTGSLSYNSPLHF
TRBV11-2	few	TRBJ2-1	TRBD2	TGTGCCAGCAGCTTAGCACCGGCGGGAGCCTACAATGAGCAGTTCTTC	CASSLAPAGAYNEQFF
TRBV6-4	NA	TRBJ1-1	NA	TGTGCCAGCAGTAGCCTCCCGAACACTGAAGCTTTCTTT	CASSSLPNTEAFF
TRBV28	few	TRBJ2-7	NA	TGTGCCAGCAGTCCCTCCGGGTCGGGCTTTGAGAACGAGCAGTACTTC	CASSPSGSGFENEQYF
TRBV29-1	NA	TRBJ2-7	TRBD2	TGCAGCGTCAGCGGGGGGGCCCAGTACGAGCAGTACTTC	CSVSGGAQYEQYF
TRBV29-1	NA	TRBJ2-1	NA	TGCAGCGTTGAAGTCCCCCCCACTGAGCAGTTCTTC	CSVEVPPTEQFF
TRBV7-9	NA	TRBJ1-1	NA	TGTGCCAGCAGCCGAGTCTCGGCTTTCTTT	CASSRVSAFF
TRBV7-2	few	TRBJ2-4	NA	TGTGCCAGCAGCTTCAGCGACGGGGTAAACATTCAGTACTTC	CASSFSDGVNIQYF
TRBV19	NA	TRBJ1-1	NA	TGTGCCAGTAGTATAGCGGTCGGGTTGAACACTGAAGCTTTCTTT	CASSIAVGLNTEAFF
TRBV30	few	TRBJ2-1	TRBD1	TGTGCCGGCGACCAAGGGGACAGAAGCTCCTACAATGAGCAGTTCTTC	CAGDQGDRSSYNEQFF
TRBV4-3	NA	TRBJ2-5	NA	TGCGCCAGCAGCCAGATTACAGGGAACCAAGAGACCCAGTACTTC	CASSQITGNQETQYF
TRBV7-6	NA	TRBJ2-3	NA	TGTGCCAGCAGCTTAGGCGCTTTAGGGGGCACAGATACGCAGTATTTT	CASSLGALGGTDTQYF
TRBV5-1	NA	TRBJ2-3	TRBD1	TGCGCCAGCAGCTTGGCCGGGACAGCTAGCACAGATACGCAGTATTTT	CASSLAGTASTDTQYF
TRBV25-1	few	TRBJ1-5	TRBD1	TGTGCCAGCTCGGGGCAGGGGGCGAATCAGCCCCAGCATTTT	CASSGQGANQPQHF
TRBV6-5	NA	TRBJ2-1	NA	TGTGCCAGCAGACATAGCGAGGGTGAGCAGTTCTTC	CASRHSEGEQFF
TRBV30	NA	TRBJ2-4	NA	TGTGCCTGGAGTGTAGGGGGAGGTTTAGCGGTTGCCAAAAACATTCAGTACTTC	CAWSVGGGLAVAKNIQYF
TRBV7-3	few	TRBJ2-1	TRBD2	TGTGCCAGCAGCTTAGAGGGACTAGCGGGACCGAATGAGCAGTTCTTC	CASSLEGLAGPNEQFF